These 2 T cell receptor beta chains originate from one sample sequenced in a study of cytomegalovirus exposure and HLA in healthy donors. Both 60 Vbeta primers and 13 Jbeta primers went into the PCR. Generated by immunoSEQ multiplex PCR, the TCRdb table keeps only in-frame clones and is missing some. The sample includes 200,000 to 250,000 clones, approximately 90% of them seen just once. What was sequenced was PBMCs. The receptor source for this set is a woman aged 18-35 years in good health and CMV-seronegative.

This chain links TRBV6-6 with TRBJ1-1; TRBD1 is a possible D gene (5 bases). In germline, CDR1 is MNHNY, CDR2 SVGAGI (reference sequence). The CDR3 spans 14 residues. With 7 bases removed from V and 3 bases from J, the gap between germline ends came to 15 bases. For the CDR3, the DNA is TGTGCCAGCACCCGCCCCCCAGGGTACACTGAAGCTTTCTTT. Translated, it gives CASTRPPGYTEAFF.

The chain links TRBV27 to TRBJ2-7, with TRBD2 identical over 8 bases. V shed 3 bases and J 6 bases; nucleotides not matched to a gene: 7. Looked up from germline, CDR1 is MNHEY and CDR2 is SMNVEV (reference sequence). This CDR3 has 14 amino acids. The CDR3 bases are TGTGCCAGCAGTTTGGACGGGAGGGCCTCCGAGCAGTACTTC. Protein product: CASSLDGRASEQYF.